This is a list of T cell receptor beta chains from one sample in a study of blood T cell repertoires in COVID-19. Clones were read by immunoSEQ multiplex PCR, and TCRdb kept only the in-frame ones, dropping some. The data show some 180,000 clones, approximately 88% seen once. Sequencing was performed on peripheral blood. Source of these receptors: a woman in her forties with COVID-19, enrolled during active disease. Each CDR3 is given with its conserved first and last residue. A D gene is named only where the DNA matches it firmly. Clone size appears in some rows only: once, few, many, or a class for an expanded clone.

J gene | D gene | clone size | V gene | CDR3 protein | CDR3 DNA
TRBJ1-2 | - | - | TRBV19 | CAAGALVGYGYTF | TGTGCCGCGGGGGCCCTCGTTGGGTATGGCTACACCTTC
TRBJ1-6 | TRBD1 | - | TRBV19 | CASSGATGQVRSPLHF | TGTGCCAGTAGTGGCGCTACCGGACAGGTGCGATCACCCCTCCACTTT
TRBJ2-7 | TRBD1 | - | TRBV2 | CASSHPGQASSSYEQYF | TGTGCCAGCAGCCACCCGGGACAGGCCTCCTCCTCCTACGAGCAGTACTTC
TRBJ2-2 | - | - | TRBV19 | CASSGVGTGELFF | TGTGCCAGTAGCGGGGTTGGGACCGGGGAGCTGTTTTTT
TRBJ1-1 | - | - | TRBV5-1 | CASSTTENTEAFF | TGCGCCAGCAGCACAACAGAGAACACTGAAGCTTTCTTT
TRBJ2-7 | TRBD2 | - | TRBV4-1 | CASSQDLTSGTYEQYF | TGCGCCAGCAGCCAAGATTTAACTAGCGGGACCTACGAGCAGTACTTC
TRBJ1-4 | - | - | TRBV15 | CATNRADEKLFF | TGTGCCACCAACAGGGCCGATGAAAAACTGTTTTTT
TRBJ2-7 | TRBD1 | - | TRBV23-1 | CASSQPRQGYYEQYF | TGCGCCAGCAGTCAACCCCGACAGGGCTACTACGAGCAGTACTTC
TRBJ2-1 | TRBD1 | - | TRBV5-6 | CASSSLVTGGRIGYNEQFF | TGTGCCAGCAGCTCCCTGGTTACAGGGGGCAGAATTGGCTACAATGAGCAGTTCTTC
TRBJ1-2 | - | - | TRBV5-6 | CASSFRSPNYGYTF | TGTGCCAGCAGCTTCAGGTCCCCTAACTATGGCTACACCTTC
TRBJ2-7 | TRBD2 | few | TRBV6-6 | CASRPAGGTYEQYF | TGTGCCAGCAGGCCAGCGGGAGGGACCTACGAGCAGTACTTC
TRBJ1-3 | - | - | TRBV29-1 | CSVAGDGNTIYF | TGCAGCGTTGCGGGGGATGGAAACACCATATATTTT
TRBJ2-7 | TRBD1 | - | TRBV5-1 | CASSPRDRALTYEQYF | TGCGCCAGCAGCCCTCGGGACAGGGCCCTCACCTACGAGCAGTACTTC